The next 24 T cell receptor beta chains were all read from a single sample in a study of radiotherapy plus CTLA-4 blockade in lung cancer (dated by TCRdb to the late 2010s). The method was the immunoSEQ multiplex PCR assay. In its TCRdb copy, this immuneACCESS table keeps in-frame sequences only and misses some clones. Where compared with another copy, unresolved V genes explain less than half of these, and the others have no known cause. The sample includes around 80,000 clones, with roughly 74% observed a single time. The ten largest clones capture 9.5% to 10% of the sample. Sequences were derived from peripheral blood, sampled from a patient treated with radiotherapy plus ipilimumab. Source of these receptors: a human donor with non-small cell lung cancer whose response to radiotherapy plus ipilimumab could not be evaluated.

The V call is TRBV5-6, the J call TRBJ2-1; 8 bases line up with TRBD2. The germline CDR1 and CDR2 sequences are SGHDT and YYEEEE. This CDR3 comprises 18 residues. Losses at the gene ends were 0 bases for V and 8 bases for J; bases not matched to a gene: 16. CDR3 region: CASSLVIREGPDGYEQFF. CDR3 nucleotides: TGTGCCAGCAGCTTGGTTATACGGGAGGGCCCTGATGGATATGAGCAGTTCTTC.

This clone was detected once. The chain employs TRBV5-1 and TRBJ1-4; maybe TRBD1 (5 bases). CDR3 size: 16 residues. The germline V gene has CDR1 SGHRS and CDR2 YFSETQ. Trimming shortened V by 0 bases and J by 5 bases, and 14 bases separated the two germline ends. The CDR3 nucleotides read TGCGCCAGCAGCTTGGCAATAGGGGCCGCAAATGAAAAACTGTTTTTT. This encodes CASSLAIGAANEKLFF.

This clone was counted a few times. This chain's CDR3 is CASSLGQNEQFF. The CDR3 DNA follows: TGTGCCAGCAGCTTGGGCCAGAATGAGCAGTTCTTC. The V and J genes are TRBV7-9 and TRBJ2-1, with D uncertain. CDR3 length: 12 amino acids. The V gene lost 3 bases and the J gene lost 7 bases, with 7 bases spanning the gap. Germline V gene data show CDR1 as SEHNR and CDR2 as FQNEAQ (reference sequence).

This clone was picked up one time. The rearrangement uses TRBV29-1 and TRBJ2-3; possibly TRBD2 for D (5 bases). Germline-derived CDR1 and CDR2 are SQVTM and ANQGSEA. V lost 3 bases, J lost 4 bases, and 8 bases lay in between. The CDR3 is 12 amino acids. The chain's CDR3 is CSVDEGSDTQYF. The CDR3 DNA sequence: TGCAGCGTTGATGAGGGTTCAGATACGCAGTATTTT.

This chain joins TRBV7-3 and TRBJ2-5; D may be TRBD2 (6 bases). CDR3 size: 14 residues. V lost 0 bases to trimming and J lost 5 bases, with 10 bases between them. Germline V gives CDR1 SGHTA, CDR2 FQGTGA. CDR3 sequence: CASSLTGGSETQYF. CDR3 sequence (DNA): TGTGCCAGCAGCTTAACCGGGGGAAGTGAGACCCAGTACTTC.

The chain combines TRBV5-1 with TRBJ2-1, with 7 bases fitting TRBD1. The junction had 5 bases not matched to a gene; V was cut back by 0 bases and J by 5 bases. Germline loops: CDR1 SGHRS, CDR2 YFSETQ. This CDR3 comprises 15 residues. The CDR3 coding sequence is TGCGCCAGCAGCTTGGTGTCAGGGGGAAACAATGAGCAGTTCTTC. Translation: CASSLVSGGNNEQFF.

Points on this clone: Different DNA sequences within this sample yield the same CDR3. CDR3 amino acids: CASSLGQGSYNEQFF. The CDR3 DNA reads TGCGCCAGCAGCTTGGGGCAGGGGTCCTACAATGAGCAGTTCTTC. V and J are TRBV5-1 and TRBJ2-1; weak D call: TRBD1 (6 bases). Germline lookup yields CDR1 SGHRS and CDR2 YFSETQ. Deletions cut 0 bases from V and 1 base from J, with 8 bases between. The CDR3 loop spans 15 amino acids. Looking up the rest from reference TRBV5-1 and TRBJ2-1 gives the full variable domain: KAGVTQTPRYLIKTRGQQVTLSCSPISGHRSVSWYQQTPGQGLQFLFEYFSETQRNKGNFPGRFSGRQFSNSRSEMNVSTLELGDSALYLCASSLGQGSYNEQFFGPGTRLTVL.

This chain joins TRBV4-1 and TRBJ2-3; D remains ambiguous. The germline V gene has CDR1 MGHRA and CDR2 YSYEKL. The CDR3 covers 16 residues. Trimming left V 0 bases short and J 7 bases short, with 17 bases between. CDR3 nucleotide sequence: TGCGCCAGCAGCCAAGATGAACGGAGCTACCCTAATACGCAGTATTTT. This codes for CASSQDERSYPNTQYF.

The V call is TRBV12-1, the J call TRBJ1-5; the D call in the table, TRBD1, was not verified against the DNA. TRBV12-1 is listed as a pseudogene. This CDR3 region has 22 residues. The CDR3 sequence is CASSFARSPYTFKQGGNQPQHF. The CDR3 nucleotides read TGTGCCAGCAGCTTTGCCCGCTCCCCGTATACCTTCAAACAGGGGGGCAATCAGCCCCAGCATTTT.

The chain carries TRBV10-3 and TRBJ2-3; 8 positions match TRBD2. This CDR3 is 15 amino acids long. Germline V CDR1 and CDR2: ENHRY, SYGVKD. The V and J ends lost 2 bases and 0 bases, in that order; junction bases with no gene match: 1. CDR3 amino acids: CAISEVAGSTDTQYF. The CDR3 DNA follows: TGTGCCATCAGTGAGGTAGCGGGGAGCACAGATACGCAGTATTTT.

This chain joins TRBV6-1 and TRBJ1-1; possibly TRBD1 for D (5 bases). Germline V gene sequence: CDR1 MNHNS, CDR2 SASEGT. The V and J ends lost 1 base and 1 base respectively, with 7 bases between them. This CDR3 has 14 residues. The CDR3 sequence: CASSEDRGNTEAFF. The DNA for the CDR3 is TGTGCCAGCAGTGAAGATAGGGGGAACACTGAAGCTTTCTTT.

The chain combines TRBV28 with TRBJ2-5, with TRBD2 matching over 13 bases. The CDR3 spans 15 residues. Germline V gene sequence: CDR1 MDHEN, CDR2 SYDVKM. V lost 3 bases, J lost 6 bases, and 4 bases stayed unmatched. The CDR3 DNA follows: TGTGCCAGCAGTTTGACTAGCGGGAGGATAAAGACCCAGTACTTC. Amino acid sequence: CASSLTSGRIKTQYF.

This chain joins TRBV10-3 and TRBJ2-7; TRBD2 agrees at 12 bases. J lost 0 bases, V lost 0 bases, and 6 bases had no gene match. CDR1 and CDR2 from the germline V gene are ENHRY and SYGVKD. The CDR3 extends over 18 amino acids. CDR3 sequence: CAISESLGLAGNSYEQYF. CDR3 nucleotide sequence: TGTGCCATCAGTGAGTCCTTGGGACTAGCGGGCAACTCCTACGAGCAGTACTTC.

For the CDR3, the DNA is TGTGCCAGCAGCCCGGACAGATACAATGAGCAGTTCTTC. Translated, it gives CASSPDRYNEQFF. V usage is TRBV5-6 and J usage is TRBJ2-1; D perhaps matches TRBD1 (6 bases). Germline V lookup: CDR1 SGHDT, CDR2 YYEEEE. The CDR3 sequence is 13 residues long. The ends were cut back, 4 bases at V and 4 bases at J, with 9 bases in the middle.

This chain uses TRBV5-6 with TRBJ1-5; TRBD1 might be the D (5 bases). This CDR3 spans 15 amino acids. The V and J ends lost 0 bases and 5 bases respectively, with 12 bases between them. Germline V lookup: CDR1 SGHDT, CDR2 YYEEEE. This chain's CDR3 is CASSLGRGSHQPQHF. The CDR3 nucleotides are TGTGCCAGCAGCTTGGGTCGGGGGAGCCATCAGCCCCAGCATTTT.

This rearrangement joins TRBV5-4 to TRBJ2-1; 12 bases match TRBD2. Germline-derived CDR1 and CDR2 are SGHNT and YYREEE (reference sequence). The J segment lost 6 bases and the V segment lost 4 bases, leaving 14 bases of the junction unmatched. The CDR3 loop spans 18 amino acids. DNA for the CDR3: TGTGCCAGCAGCCTTGGGCTGCTAGCGGGGGGGCTCCCCAATGAGCAGTTCTTC. Protein product: CASSLGLLAGGLPNEQFF. Variable domain in full (rest from reference TRBV5-4 and TRBJ2-1): ETGVTQSPTHLIKTRGQQVTLRCSSQSGHNTVSWYQQALGQGPQFIFQYYREEENGRGNFPPRFSGLQFPNYSSELNVNALELDDSALYLCASSLGLLAGGLPNEQFFGPGTRLTVL.

This chain joins TRBV30 and TRBJ1-6; D is perhaps TRBD1 (5 bases). This CDR3 region has 14 residues. Trimming took 2 bases from V and 8 from J, leaving 13 bases between them. Germline assignment: CDR1 GTSNPN and CDR2 SVGIG (reference sequence). As DNA, the CDR3 is TGTGCCTGGAGTTTAGGCTTACAGGATTCACCCCTCCACTTT. It encodes CAWSLGLQDSPLHF.

In regard to this clone: Other DNA sequences within the sample encode an identical CDR3. The chain has TRBV6-5 and TRBJ2-7, with D perhaps matching TRBD1 (6 bases). Germline CDR1 is MNHEY and CDR2 is SVGAGI. Deletions cut 6 bases from V and 0 bases from J, with 12 bases between. The CDR3 loop spans 14 amino acids. The CDR3 DNA is TGTGCCAGCAGGCTTACAGGGAGCTCCTACGAGCAGTACTTC. Translating gives CASRLTGSSYEQYF.

There are a few counts of this clone. This chain connects TRBV19 to TRBJ1-1; a weak D match, TRBD1 (5 bases). This CDR3 is built from 15 residues. The V end lost 3 bases, the J end lost 4 bases, and 15 bases lay between the germline ends. Germline CDR1 is LNHDA and CDR2 is SQIVND (reference sequence). Here the CDR3 reads CASSIDGAKGTEAFF. CDR3 DNA: TGTGCCAGTAGTATCGATGGGGCTAAGGGCACTGAAGCTTTCTTT.

The gene calls are TRBV9 and TRBJ2-3, with D perhaps matching TRBD2 (5 bases). There are 15 residues in the CDR3. Trimming stripped 4 bases from V and 4 bases from J, with 16 bases between. Germline values: CDR1 SGDLS, CDR2 YYNGEE. The DNA for the CDR3 is TGTGCCAGCAGCCCCCTCTCGGAGGCCTCAGATACGCAGTATTTT. Translated: CASSPLSEASDTQYF.

V usage is TRBV27 and J usage is TRBJ2-1; D is unresolved. Per germline, CDR1 MNHEY and CDR2 SMNVEV (reference sequence). V lost 0 bases and J 8 bases, leaving 11 bases between the germline ends. This CDR3 contains 14 residues. Written as DNA, the CDR3 is TGTGCCAGCAGTTTATCGATGTCAGTGGATGAGCAGTTCTTC. It codes for CASSLSMSVDEQFF.

V is TRBV4-1 and J is TRBJ2-7; D unclear. Germline CDR1 reads MGHRA; CDR2 reads YSYEKL. The germline V and J ends were trimmed by 1 base and 2 bases, with 6 bases remaining between them. The CDR3 is made up of 13 amino acids. The CDR3: CASSQVRAYEQYF. DNA of the CDR3: TGCGCCAGCAGCCAAGTCCGGGCCTACGAGCAGTACTTC.

Within the sample, this clone is medium-sized (0.01 to 0.1%). The chain employs TRBV10-1 and TRBJ2-7, with TRBD1 matching over 7 bases. V lost 3 bases to trimming and J lost 1 base; unmatched junction nucleotides: 9. The CDR3 contains 16 residues. Germline CDR1 WNHNN, CDR2 SYGVQD (reference sequence). CDR3 protein: CASSDQDRAISYEQYF. The CDR3 DNA sequence: TGCGCCAGCAGTGATCAAGACAGGGCAATTTCCTACGAGCAGTACTTC.

This chain uses TRBV5-5 with TRBJ2-7; 7 positions agree with TRBD1. The germline gives CDR1 SGHKS, CDR2 YYEKEE (reference sequence). The CDR3 runs to 14 residues. Trimming removed 1 base from V and 4 bases from J; junction bases left unmatched: 5. The DNA for the CDR3 is TGTGCCAGCAGCTTGACCGACAGGGCTTACGAGCAGTACTTC. The encoded protein is CASSLTDRAYEQYF.